This T cell receptor beta chain was retrieved from a study of CD4+ T cells in melanoma. Produced via immunoSEQ multiplex PCR; TCRdb's table is partial and in-frame only. Seen here are roughly 140,000 clones, roughly 91% observed once, and the top ten hold 1.5%. The study, taken as a whole, reports: Diverse differentiation states were reported for melanoma neoantigen-specific CD4+ T cells. A reported correlation linked neoantigen-specific CD4+ T cells to CD8+, macrophage and B cell function.

CDR1 MNHNS and CDR2 SASEGT come from the germline V gene. Unmatched junction bases numbered 1, after V lost 5 bases and J lost 6 bases. The CDR3 is 11 amino acids. Comment on this clone: Its antigen is as yet unknown.

The chain has TRBV6-1 and TRBJ2-7; 7 positions agree with TRBD1. The origin of this receptor is a human donor with melanoma. CDR3 protein: CASSRGREQYF. CDR3 in DNA: TGTGCCAGCAGTAGGGGGCGCGAGCAGTACTTC.